Presented here are 19 T cell receptor beta chains from one specimen sequenced in a study of radiotherapy plus CTLA-4 blockade in lung cancer. Sequencing was performed with immunoSEQ multiplex PCR; in TCRdb, only in-frame clones are kept and a portion is missing. The sample has about 98,000 clones, around 90% seen once. The source material was peripheral blood, sampled from a patient treated with radiotherapy plus ipilimumab. The receptors derive from a human donor with non-small cell lung cancer that progressed on radiotherapy plus ipilimumab.

DNA of the CDR3: TGCGCCAGCAGCTCCCAGACAGCTAATGAAAAACTGTTTTTT. Amino acids: CASSSQTANEKLFF. The V gene is TRBV5-1, the J gene TRBJ1-4; a weak D match, TRBD1 (5 bases). V was clipped by 3 bases and J by 3 bases, with 9 bases between them. The V gene's germline CDR1 is SGHRS and CDR2 YFSETQ. The CDR3 covers 14 residues. Complete variable domain (other parts from reference TRBV5-1 and TRBJ1-4): KAGVTQTPRYLIKTRGQQVTLSCSPISGHRSVSWYQQTPGQGLQFLFEYFSETQRNKGNFPGRFSGRQFSNSRSEMNVSTLELGDSALYLCASSSQTANEKLFFGSGTQLSVL.

For the CDR3, the DNA is TGTGCCAGCAGTTTAACCCAGGGACAGGGGGAAGGACAGCCCCAGCATTTT. Encoded protein: CASSLTQGQGEGQPQHF. V usage is TRBV28 and J usage is TRBJ1-5; 11 nucleotides agree with TRBD1. Looked up from germline, CDR1 is MDHEN and CDR2 is SYDVKM. Trimming at V came to 2 bases and at J to 7 bases, leaving 10 bases not matched to a gene. The CDR3 extends over 17 amino acids.

The chain combines TRBV6-1 with TRBJ2-4, with 7 bases fitting TRBD1. The trim removed 8 bases at V and 3 bases at J, leaving 7 bases unmatched. Germline CDR1 is MNHNS and CDR2 is SASEGT. The CDR3 has 14 amino acids. Written as DNA, the CDR3 is TGTGCCAGCCCGGGACAGTCCAACAAAAACATTCAGTACTTC. Translating it yields CASPGQSNKNIQYF.

This clone was counted a few times. The genes are TRBV2 and TRBJ1-5, with a tentative D call TRBD1 (5 bases). V was pared by 6 bases and J by 5 bases, with 8 bases between. The germline gives CDR1 SNHLY, CDR2 FYNNEI. The CDR3 loop spans 12 amino acids. The CDR3 nucleotides read TGTGCCAGCAGCAGGGACGATCAGCCCCAGCATTTT. Amino acids: CASSRDDQPQHF.

The chain combines TRBV11-3 with TRBJ2-7; TRBD2 agrees at 11 bases. The CDR3 runs to 15 residues. Germline V lookup: CDR1 SGHNT, CDR2 YENEEA. The V segment lost 5 bases and the J segment 7 bases; nucleotides outside the gene matches: 10. This chain's CDR3 is CASSDHSGRAGEQYF. For the CDR3, the DNA is TGTGCCAGCAGCGACCATAGCGGGAGGGCCGGGGAGCAGTACTTC.

V and J are TRBV6-1 and TRBJ1-2; a weak D match, TRBD1 (6 bases). With 6 bases removed from V and 3 bases from J, the gap between germline ends came to 14 bases. The CDR3 spans 14 residues. Per the germline V gene, CDR1 is MNHNS and CDR2 is SASEGT. CDR3 protein: CASSHRGRDYGYTF. Here the CDR3 DNA reads TGTGCCAGCAGCCATCGGGGGCGAGACTATGGCTACACCTTC.

The chain combines TRBV7-8 with TRBJ1-2; tentatively, D is TRBD1 (5 bases). The CDR3 is 16 amino acids. The V end lost 5 bases, the J end lost 1 base, and 17 bases lay between the germline ends. The germline CDR1 and CDR2 sequences are SGHVS and FQNEAQ. The CDR3 loop reads CASSAPPRQLNYGYTF. The DNA of the CDR3 is TGTGCCAGCAGCGCACCACCCCGACAGCTTAACTATGGCTACACCTTC. Using reference TRBV7-8 and TRBJ1-2 for the parts outside the CDR3, the full variable domain is GAGVSQSPRYKVAKRGQDVALRCDPISGHVSLFWYQQALGQGPEFLTYFQNEAQLDKSGLPSDRFFAERPEGSVSTLKIQRTQQEDSAVYLCASSAPPRQLNYGYTFGSGTRLTVV.

Here the CDR3 reads CASRRDGSRNEQFF. As DNA, the CDR3 is TGTGCCAGCAGGAGGGACGGGAGCCGGAATGAGCAGTTCTTC. The chain couples TRBV6-5 to TRBJ2-1; perhaps TRBD2 as D (6 bases). The CDR3 length is 14 residues. Per germline, CDR1 MNHEY and CDR2 SVGAGI. V was cut by 6 bases and J by 7 bases, with 16 bases left in between.

V gene TRBV7-2 combines with J gene TRBJ1-5; D gene uncertain. Germline loops: CDR1 SGHTA, CDR2 FQGNSA. Trimming removed 5 bases from V and 2 bases from J, with 16 bases in between. The CDR3 extends over 16 amino acids. As DNA, the CDR3 is TGTGCCAGCAGCGATTCCAATGCGTATCGCAATCAGCCCCAGCATTTT. Amino acid sequence: CASSDSNAYRNQPQHF.

The V and J genes are TRBV6-5 and TRBJ2-4, with a possible D match to TRBD2 (5 bases). Per the germline V gene, CDR1 is MNHEY and CDR2 is SVGAGI. V lost 2 bases, J lost 1 base, and 9 bases lay in between. The CDR3 has 15 amino acids. The CDR3 sequence: CASSYRSGAKNIQYF. The CDR3 DNA reads TGTGCCAGCAGTTACCGTTCGGGGGCCAAAAACATTCAGTACTTC.

The V call is TRBV29-1, the J call TRBJ2-1; D is uncertain. The V end lost 1 base, the J end lost 0 bases, and 7 bases lay between the germline ends. Germline lookup yields CDR1 SQVTM and CDR2 ANQGSEA. The CDR3 runs to 14 residues. CDR3 nucleotides: TGCAGCGTTGAAGGTCAGCGCTCCTACAATGAGCAGTTCTTC. Translating gives CSVEGQRSYNEQFF.

The rearrangement links TRBV10-1 to TRBJ1-1; D unresolved. V was cut by 3 bases and J by 4 bases, with 9 bases left in between. The CDR3 consists of 13 residues. Germline V gene lookup returns CDR1 WNHNN and CDR2 SYGVQD (reference sequence). This chain's CDR3 is CASSESYGTEAFF. The CDR3 DNA reads TGCGCCAGCAGTGAATCGTATGGCACTGAAGCTTTCTTT.

The chain couples TRBV2 to TRBJ2-5; TRBD2 matches 7 bases. CDR1 is SNHLY, CDR2 FYNNEI, per germline. With V trimmed by 6 bases and J by 5 bases, 6 bases remained unmatched. This CDR3 is 13 amino acids long. The CDR3 spells CASSNGLVETQYF. Written as DNA, the CDR3 is TGTGCCAGCAGCAACGGACTAGTGGAGACCCAGTACTTC. Full variable domain (missing parts from reference TRBV2 and TRBJ2-5): EPEVTQTPSHQVTQMGQEVILRCVPISNHLYFYWYRQILGQKVEFLVSFYNNEISEKSEIFDDQFSVERPDGSNFTLKIRSTKLEDSAMYFCASSNGLVETQYFGPGTRLLVL.

This clone was seen only once. At one of its ends the junction is not consistent with the germline gene, which may arise from a read error. The V gene is TRBV7-9, the J gene TRBJ1-5; the D gene is possibly TRBD1 (6 bases). CDR3 length: 14 amino acids. Looked up from germline, CDR1 is SEHNR and CDR2 is FQNEAQ (reference sequence). The CDR3 DNA follows: TGTGCCAGCAGCTGGACAGAAAGCAATCAGCTCCAGCATTTT. Amino acid sequence: CASSWTESNQLQHF.

This clone turned up a few times. J is TRBJ2-7 and V is TRBV5-1; no clear D gene. The germline gives CDR1 SGHRS, CDR2 YFSETQ. Trimming took 4 bases from V and 2 from J, leaving 7 bases between them. The CDR3 runs to 12 residues. Written as DNA, the CDR3 is TGCGCCAGCAGCCAAGACACCTACGAGCAGTACTTC. Amino acids: CASSQDTYEQYF. The full variable domain, in which reference TRBV5-1 and TRBJ2-7 provide the parts outside the CDR3, is KAGVTQTPRYLIKTRGQQVTLSCSPISGHRSVSWYQQTPGQGLQFLFEYFSETQRNKGNFPGRFSGRQFSNSRSEMNVSTLELGDSALYLCASSQDTYEQYFGPGTRLTVT.

This clone was picked up one time. The chain employs TRBV11-2 and TRBJ2-7; the D is unclear. Trimming pared 0 bases from V and 6 bases from J, leaving 12 bases between. Looked up from germline, CDR1 is SGHAT and CDR2 is FQNNGV. The CDR3 is made up of 14 amino acids. The CDR3 DNA sequence: TGTGCCAGCAGCTTAGAGGGAACCCCCCCCGAGCAGTACTTC. As protein: CASSLEGTPPEQYF.

The rearrangement joins TRBV5-4 to TRBJ2-2; possible D gene TRBD2, 5 bases. With 0 bases removed from V and 2 bases from J, the gap between germline ends came to 11 bases. This CDR3 has 16 residues. In germline, CDR1 is SGHNT, CDR2 YYREEE (reference sequence). The CDR3, as DNA: TGTGCCAGCAGCTTGGCCGGGGTCTTAAACACCGGGGAGCTGTTTTTT. Translating it yields CASSLAGVLNTGELFF.

The chain is built from TRBV30 and TRBJ1-5; 7 bases are a match to TRBD1. Germline V gene data show CDR1 as GTSNPN and CDR2 as SVGIG (reference sequence). The CDR3 is 14 amino acids. Trimming cost V 0 bases and J 7 bases; bases outside gene matches: 6. CDR3: CAWSVRQGGQPQHF. DNA of the CDR3: TGTGCCTGGAGTGTACGACAGGGTGGGCAGCCCCAGCATTTT.

The rearrangement uses TRBV6-6 and TRBJ2-7; D may correspond to TRBD1 or TRBD2 (5 bases each). V gave up 5 bases and J gave up 7 bases, with 12 bases separating them. The CDR3 loop spans 12 amino acids. In germline, CDR1 is MNHNY, CDR2 SVGAGI (reference sequence). CDR3 sequence (DNA): TGTGCCAGCAGTCCTCGAGGGGTTGAGCAGTACTTC. Protein product: CASSPRGVEQYF.